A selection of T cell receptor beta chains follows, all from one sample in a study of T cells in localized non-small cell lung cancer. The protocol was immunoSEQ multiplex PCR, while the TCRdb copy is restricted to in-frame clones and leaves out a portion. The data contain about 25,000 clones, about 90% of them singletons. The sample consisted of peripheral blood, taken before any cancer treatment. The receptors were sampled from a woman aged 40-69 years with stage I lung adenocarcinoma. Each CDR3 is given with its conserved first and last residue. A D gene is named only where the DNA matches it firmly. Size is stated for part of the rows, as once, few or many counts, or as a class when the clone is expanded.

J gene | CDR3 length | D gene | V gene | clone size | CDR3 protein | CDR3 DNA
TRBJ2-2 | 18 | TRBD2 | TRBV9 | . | CASSAAQGTSENTGELFF | TGTGCCAGCAGCGCCGCCCAGGGTACTAGCGAGAACACCGGGGAGCTGTTTTTT
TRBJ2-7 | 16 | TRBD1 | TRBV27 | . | CASSLSSGTVSYEQYF | TGTGCCAGCAGTTTAAGCTCGGGGACAGTATCCTACGAGCAGTACTTC
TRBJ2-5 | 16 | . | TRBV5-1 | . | CASSLGRVGGQETQYF | TGCGCCAGCAGCTTGGGCAGGGTTGGGGGCCAAGAGACCCAGTACTTC
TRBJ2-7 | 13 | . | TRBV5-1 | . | CASSYEQGYEQYF | TGCGCCAGCAGCTACGAACAGGGCTACGAGCAGTACTTC
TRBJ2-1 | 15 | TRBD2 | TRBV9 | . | CASSARPGLAPEQFF | TGTGCCAGCAGCGCCCGGCCGGGACTAGCGCCCGAGCAGTTCTTC
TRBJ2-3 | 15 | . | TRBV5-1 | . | CASSLGASFTDTQYF | TGCGCCAGCAGCTTGGGGGCCTCATTCACAGATACGCAGTATTTT
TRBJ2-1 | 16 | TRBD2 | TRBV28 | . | CASIPVAGGPGNEQFF | TGTGCCAGCATCCCCGTAGCGGGAGGGCCTGGCAATGAGCAGTTCTTC
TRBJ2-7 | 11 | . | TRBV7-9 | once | CASSSGQYEYF | TGTGCCAGCAGCTCTGGACAGTACGAGTACTTC
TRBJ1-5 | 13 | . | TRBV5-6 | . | CASSFDRNQPQHF | TGTGCCAGCAGCTTTGACAGGAATCAGCCCCAGCATTTT
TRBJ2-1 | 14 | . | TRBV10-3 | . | CAISESLGGNEQFF | TGTGCCATCAGTGAGTCGCTCGGAGGCAATGAGCAGTTCTTC
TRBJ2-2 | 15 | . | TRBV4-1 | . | CASSQQNRDSGELFF | TGCGCCAGCAGCCAACAAAACAGGGATTCCGGGGAGCTGTTTTTT
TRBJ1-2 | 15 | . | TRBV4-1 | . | CASSQDPQGRDGYTF | TGCGCCAGCAGCCAAGATCCCCAGGGGCGGGATGGCTACACCTTC
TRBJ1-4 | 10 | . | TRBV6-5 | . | CASKGEKLFF | TGTGCCAGCAAAGGTGAAAAACTGTTTTTT
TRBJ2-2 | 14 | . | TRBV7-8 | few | CASSLEMIRGELFF | TGTGCCAGCAGCTTAGAAATGATTCGTGGGGAGCTGTTTTTT
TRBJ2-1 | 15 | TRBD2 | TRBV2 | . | CASTRLADDYNEQFF | TGTGCCAGCACGCGACTAGCGGACGACTACAATGAGCAGTTCTTC
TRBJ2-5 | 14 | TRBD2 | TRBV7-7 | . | CASSSTSREGTQYF | TGTGCCAGCAGCTCGACTAGCAGGGAAGGGACCCAGTACTTC
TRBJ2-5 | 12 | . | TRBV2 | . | CASSRTEETQYF | TGTGCCAGCAGCCGGACAGAAGAGACCCAGTACTTC
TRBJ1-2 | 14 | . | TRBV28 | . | CASSTTGRVDGYTF | TGTGCCAGCAGTACTACAGGGAGAGTAGATGGCTACACCTTC
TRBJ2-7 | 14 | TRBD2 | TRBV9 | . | CASSPLAGTYEQYF | TGTGCCAGCAGCCCCCTAGCGGGTACCTACGAGCAGTACTTC
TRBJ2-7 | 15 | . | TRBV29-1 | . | CSVARGGTSSYEQYF | TGCAGCGTTGCCCGGGGCGGGACCTCCTCCTACGAGCAGTACTTC
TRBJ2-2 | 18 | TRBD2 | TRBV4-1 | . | CASSHSGRAARGTGELFF | TGCGCCAGCAGCCACAGCGGGAGGGCCGCCCGGGGCACCGGGGAGCTGTTTTTT
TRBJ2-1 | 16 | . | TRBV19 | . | CASSLTEPSSYNEQFF | TGTGCCAGTAGCCTCACAGAACCGAGCTCCTACAATGAGCAGTTCTTC
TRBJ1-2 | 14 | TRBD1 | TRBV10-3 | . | CAISERDRGNGYTF | TGTGCCATCAGTGAGAGGGACAGGGGTAATGGCTACACCTTC
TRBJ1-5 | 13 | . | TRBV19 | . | CASKDRFNQPQHF | TGTGCCAGCAAGGACAGATTCAATCAGCCCCAGCATTTT
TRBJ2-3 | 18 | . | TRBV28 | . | CASSLMGEATPSTDTQYF | TGTGCCAGCAGTTTAATGGGGGAGGCGACTCCTAGCACAGATACGCAGTATTTT
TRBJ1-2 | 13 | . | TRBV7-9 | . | CASSQNRAYGYTF | TGTGCCAGCAGCCAAAACAGGGCCTATGGCTACACCTTC
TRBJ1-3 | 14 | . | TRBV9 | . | CASSRDITGNTIYF | TGTGCCAGCAGCCGGGACATAACTGGAAACACCATATATTTT
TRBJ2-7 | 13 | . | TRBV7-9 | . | CASSLAGGDEQYF | TGTGCCAGCAGCTTAGCGGGAGGCGACGAGCAGTACTTC
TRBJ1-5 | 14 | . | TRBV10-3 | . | CASGREGTNQPQHF | TGTGCCAGCGGCAGAGAGGGGACGAATCAGCCCCAGCATTTT
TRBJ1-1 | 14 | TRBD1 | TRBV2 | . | CASSLTRDRVGAFF | TGTGCCAGCAGTCTAACCCGGGACAGGGTAGGGGCTTTCTTT
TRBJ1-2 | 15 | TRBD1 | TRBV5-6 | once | CASSLGQGNGYGYTF | TGTGCCAGCAGCTTAGGACAGGGTAATGGGTATGGCTACACCTTC
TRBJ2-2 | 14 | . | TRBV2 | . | CASSRDLNTGELFF | TGTGCCAGCAGTAGGGACCTGAACACCGGGGAGCTGTTTTTT
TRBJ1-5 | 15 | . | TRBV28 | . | CASSLQGQGNQPQHF | TGTGCCAGCAGCCTACAGGGTCAGGGCAATCAGCCCCAGCATTTT
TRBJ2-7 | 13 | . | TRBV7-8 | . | CASSSSTSYEQYF | TGTGCCAGCAGCTCTAGTACAAGCTACGAGCAGTACTTC
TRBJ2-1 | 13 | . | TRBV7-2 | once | CASSLKMGNEQFF | TGTGCCAGCAGCTTAAAAATGGGCAATGAGCAGTTCTTC
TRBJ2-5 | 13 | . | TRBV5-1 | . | CASSLGGGETQYF | TGCGCCAGCAGCTTGGGTGGAGGAGAGACCCAGTACTTC
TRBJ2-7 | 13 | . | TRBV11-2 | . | CASSLGRRGGQYF | TGTGCCAGCAGCTTAGGCCGCCGGGGAGGGCAGTACTTC
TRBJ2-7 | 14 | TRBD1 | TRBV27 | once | CASSLRTGAYEQYF | TGTGCCAGCAGCCTGAGGACAGGGGCCTACGAGCAGTACTTC
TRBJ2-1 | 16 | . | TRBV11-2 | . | CASSLSSDHRSDEQFF | TGTGCCAGCAGCTTGTCAAGCGACCATCGGAGCGATGAGCAGTTCTTC
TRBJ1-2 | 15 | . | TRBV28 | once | CAIRGGLTTNYGYTF | TGTGCCATTCGGGGAGGATTAACTACTAACTATGGCTACACCTTC
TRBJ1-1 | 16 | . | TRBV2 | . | CASNRESGFLNTEAFF | TGTGCCAGCAACAGGGAATCGGGTTTCTTGAACACTGAAGCTTTCTTT
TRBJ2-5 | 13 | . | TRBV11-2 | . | CASSFGDQETQYF | TGTGCCAGCAGCTTCGGGGACCAAGAGACCCAGTACTTC
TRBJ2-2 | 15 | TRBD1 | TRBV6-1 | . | CASSEETGSTGELFF | TGTGCCAGCAGTGAAGAGACAGGGTCCACCGGGGAGCTGTTTTTT
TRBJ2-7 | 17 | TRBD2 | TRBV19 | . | CASSRGPLSGSSYEQYF | TGTGCCAGTAGCAGAGGGCCCCTTAGCGGGAGCTCCTACGAGCAGTACTTC
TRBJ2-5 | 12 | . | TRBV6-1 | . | CASSEYQETQYF | TGTGCCAGCAGTGAATACCAAGAGACCCAGTACTTC
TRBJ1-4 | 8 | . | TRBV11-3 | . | CASSLPVF | TGTGCCAGCAGCTTACCCGTTTTT
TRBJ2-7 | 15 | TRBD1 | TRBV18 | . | CASSPTGQVNYEQYF | TGTGCCAGCTCACCAACGGGACAGGTGAACTACGAGCAGTACTTC
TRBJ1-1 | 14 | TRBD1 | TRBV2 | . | CASSVGGGNTEAFF | TGTGCCAGCAGTGTAGGGGGCGGTAACACTGAAGCTTTCTTT
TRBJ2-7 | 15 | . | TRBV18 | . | CASSPGAGPTYEQYF | TGTGCCAGCTCACCCGGGGCGGGACCGACTTACGAGCAGTACTTC
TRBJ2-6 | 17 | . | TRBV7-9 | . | CASKVGLPLAGANVLTF | TGTGCCAGCAAGGTAGGCCTTCCTCTGGCGGGGGCCAACGTCCTGACTTTC
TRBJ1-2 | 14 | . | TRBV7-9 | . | CASSLVEDGYGYTF | TGTGCCAGCAGCTTAGTGGAGGACGGCTATGGCTACACCTTC
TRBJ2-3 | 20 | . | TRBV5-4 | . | CASSTYSSREGFKSTDTQYF | TGTGCCAGCAGCACATACAGTAGCCGAGAGGGGTTCAAGAGCACAGATACGCAGTATTTT
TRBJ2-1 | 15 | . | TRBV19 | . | CASTAEGNDINEQFF | TGTGCCAGTACCGCGGAAGGGAACGACATCAATGAGCAGTTCTTC
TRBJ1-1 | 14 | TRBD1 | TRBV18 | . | CASSGTGGDTEAFF | TGTGCCAGCTCAGGGACAGGCGGGGACACTGAAGCTTTCTTT
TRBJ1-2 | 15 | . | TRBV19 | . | CASSIAKQAFGGYTF | TGTGCCAGTAGTATAGCTAAACAGGCCTTCGGAGGCTACACCTTC
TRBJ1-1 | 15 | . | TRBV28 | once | CASSPRQTVVVGAFF | TGTGCCAGCAGTCCGCGACAAACAGTGGTAGTAGGAGCTTTCTTT
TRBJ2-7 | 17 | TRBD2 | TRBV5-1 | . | CASSLVASGSPPYEQYF | TGCGCCAGCAGCTTGGTCGCTAGCGGGAGTCCACCCTACGAGCAGTACTTC
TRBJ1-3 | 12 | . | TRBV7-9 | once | CASSNQGGAIYF | TGTGCCAGCAGCAATCAGGGAGGGGCCATATATTTT
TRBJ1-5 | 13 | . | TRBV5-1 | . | CASSSLQGQPQHF | TGCGCCAGCAGCTCCCTACAGGGCCAGCCCCAGCATTTT
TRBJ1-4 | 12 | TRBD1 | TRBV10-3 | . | CATRTGNEKLFF | TGTGCCACCCGGACAGGGAATGAAAAACTGTTTTTT